This record concerns one TCR beta chain sequence. No cognate antigen has been identified for it. No much larger clone exists at a distance of one base, and base qualities are not known. Other DNA sequences in the sample encode the same CDR3. CDR1 SGHRS and CDR2 YFSETQ are derived from the germline V gene. From its cysteine to its phenylalanine, the CDR3 spans 13 amino acids. The sequence is cut down to CDR3 DNA, 39 bases in frame from base 1. V is clipped by 0 bases and J by 3 bases, and the sequence between their germline boundaries is 6 bases long. According to the study, the label for this sample's time point signals: less than 25 weeks on oral tofacitinib. The sample's treatment or condition label is to be understood as: oral pan-JAK inhibitor, 5-10 mg twice daily. Lesional scalp punch biopsies and peripheral blood were obtained from alopecia areata patients. After PBMCs were isolated by density centrifugation and stained for CD3, CD4 and CD8, a FACSAria was used to sort CD4+ and CD8+ T cells.

The sample is drawn from a study of CD8+ T cells in alopecia areata (dated by TCRdb to the late 2010s). In terms of the full investigation: The treated patients took part in an open-label pilot trial in which moderate-to-severe alopecia areata was treated with oral tofacitinib at 5 to 10 mg twice daily. Tofacitinib was administered for 6 to 18 months, and 6 months of follow-up off drug were then conducted to assess delayed response and recurrence. The SALT score, which quantifies the percentage of affected scalp surface area, was used to measure disease severity in treated patients. The study used high-throughput TCRbeta sequencing to examine T cell clonal expansion in alopecia areata, in both the C3H/HeJ mouse model and human patients. Human TCRbeta sequencing covered scalp tissue and sorted CD4+ and CD8+ peripheral blood T cells from patchy and totalis/universalis alopecia areata patients and healthy controls. Tofacitinib-treated patients had biopsies at baseline and at 4 and 24 weeks of treatment, with a later scalp biopsy in several patients. Scalp clonality was compared across normal scalp (n=4), patchy alopecia areata scalp (n=8), and alopecia totalis/universalis scalp (n=8). RNA was extracted with the PAXgene miRNA kit for fixed scalp, the miRNeasy kit for PBMCs, and the RNeasy kit for mouse skin. TCRbeta CDR3 regions were amplified by immunoSEQ multiplex PCR with 35 Vbeta forward and 13 Jbeta reverse primers. Results the study describes overall, beyond this receptor: Because the treated cohort was small and included a single nonresponder, larger studies are needed to assess links between baseline CD8+ expansion and response. Unlike mouse skin, which is dominated by gammadelta T cells, normal human skin has resident alphabeta T cells that are also sequenced, and this complicates analysis of the scalp TCR repertoire. During tofacitinib treatment, many expanded lesional clones stuck around in both scalp and blood, and this persistence may partly explain why relapse happens after treatment is stopped. Tofacitinib significantly lowered scalp clonality and the number of expanded CD8+ clones among the top 100 scalp clones. Shared TCR sequences between patients were less evident than in mice, which may be partly attributable to HLA diversity in the patient population. Lesional scalp, especially in alopecia totalis/universalis, showed higher clonality and more expanded CD8+ clones than normal scalp, suggesting antigenic drive.

The receptor library was made with the immunoSEQ multiplex PCR assay. RNA was extracted from all samples and reverse transcribed into cDNA as template for TCR sequencing. SuperScript III was used for first-strand cDNA synthesis, primed with a 2:1 mix of oligo-dT and random hexamers. Amplification bias was assessed with a synthetic immune receptor repertoire, and residual bias was removed computationally. As for how the authors treated the data: Raw reads were preprocessed to remove errors, and CDR3 was defined by IMGT conventions from the conserved cysteine to phenylalanine. Clonality was computed by normalizing Shannon entropy by log2 of the number of productive unique TCRs and subtracting the result from 1. Whether each scalp clone was CD4 or CD8 was inferred by checking scalp TCRbeta sequences against the CD4 and CD8 repertoires from sorted blood. TCRdb took over this immuneACCESS table, retaining in-frame rearrangements with V and J assigned. Such tables are incomplete; in checked studies, under half of the missing clones stem from an unresolved V gene, and the remainder is unexplained. V, J and clone size derive from that table, while D and trimming were established from the DNA sequence. A total of 250,000 to 300,000 clones appear in this sample, 58% of them only once. The ten largest clones add up to about 1.7% of the sample.

This TCR was sampled from a human donor with alopecia areata. The sample here was CD4+ T cells sorted from blood, taken at week 24, from a patient treated with tofacitinib. Recombination connected TRBV5-1 to TRBJ1-2; possibly the D gene is TRBD1, per 5 matching bases. The nucleotides read TGCGCCAGCAGCTTGGCGGGGGACTATGGCTACACCTTC. It translates as CASSLAGDYGYTF.